The 21 T cell receptor beta chains given below trace back to one sample, sequenced in a study of blood T cells in healthy people across ages. A second PCR, run for about 6 to 12 cycles, used a sample-barcoded 5' primer plus a J-beta primer mix. TCRdb used MiXCR to reprocess the 5' RACE reads, holding one entry per CDR3 protein. The sample has 1.8 million or so distinct CDR3 sequences; about two fifths are singletons. The sequencing sample was made of blood. The receptor set was obtained from a human donor in good health.

The V call is TRBV7-2, the J call TRBJ2-1; weak D call: TRBD2 (6 bases). This CDR3 spans 12 amino acids. Trimming took off 7 bases at V and 11 bases at J, with 15 bases between the two ends. The germline gives CDR1 SGHTA, CDR2 FQGNSA. For the CDR3, the DNA is TGTGCCAGCAACTCCAGTGGGGGGAAGCAGTTCTTC. Its protein product is CASNSSGGKQFF.

This clonotype has more than one count but fewer than ten. This chain links TRBV4-2 with TRBJ1-1; tentatively, D is TRBD1 (5 bases). The CDR3 runs 16 residues. CDR1 and CDR2 from the germline V gene are LGHNA and YNFKEQ. V was shortened by 1 base and J by 1 base, with 13 bases between the two germline ends. CDR3 sequence reads: CASSQGIGGENTEAFF. The CDR3 DNA sequence: TGTGCCAGCAGCCAAGGGATCGGGGGGGAGAACACTGAAGCTTTCTTT.

This chain links TRBV9 with TRBJ1-5, with 10 bases identical to TRBD1. The CDR3 runs 18 residues. Germline V lookup: CDR1 SGDLS, CDR2 YYNGEE. The V segment lost 3 bases and the J segment 3 bases; nucleotides outside the gene matches: 12. The CDR3 loop is CASSGGKGTGENNQPQHF. The CDR3 DNA reads TGTGCCAGCAGCGGGGGGAAAGGGACAGGGGAAAACAATCAGCCCCAGCATTTT. The variable domain in full, with the rest retrieved from reference TRBV9 and TRBJ1-5, is DSGVTQTPKHLITATGQRVTLRCSPRSGDLSVYWYQQSLDQGLQFLIQYYNGEERAKGNILERFSAQQFPDLHSELNLSSLELGDSALYFCASSGGKGTGENNQPQHFGDGTRLSIL.

CDR3 nucleotides: TGTGCCAGCGCTATCCGGGATGCTAATGAAAAACTGTTTTTT. Translation: CASAIRDANEKLFF. The V and J genes are TRBV6-1 and TRBJ1-4; no definite D call. The V end was cut by 8 bases, the J end by 3 bases, with 13 bases between. The CDR3 sequence is 14 residues long. In germline, CDR1 is MNHNS, CDR2 SASEGT.

The CDR3 sequence is CASSPPGQSGETQYF. In DNA form, the CDR3 reads TGTGCCAGCTCACCACCGGGGCAGAGTGGAGAGACCCAGTACTTC. This chain uses TRBV18 with TRBJ2-5, with TRBD1 as a possible D gene (5 bases). Trimming took off 0 bases at V and 4 bases at J, with 12 bases between the two ends. Germline values: CDR1 KGHSH, CDR2 LQKENI. The length of the CDR3 is 15 residues.

This clonotype was detected only a few times. The chain uses TRBV24-1 and TRBJ2-5; D perhaps matches TRBD2 (6 bases). This CDR3 has 16 amino acids. V lost 4 bases, J lost 4 bases, and 18 bases lay in between. CDR1 KGHDR and CDR2 SFDVKD come from the germline V gene. CDR3 sequence reads: CATSEGTSSSGETQYF. In DNA form, the CDR3 reads TGTGCCACCAGTGAGGGGACTTCTTCGTCGGGAGAGACCCAGTACTTC.

This clonotype was detected only a few times. V and J are TRBV4-2 and TRBJ2-5; D gene unclear. The CDR3 totals 14 residues. Trimming stripped 0 bases from V and 10 bases from J, with 15 bases between. Germline CDR1 and CDR2: LGHNA and YNFKEQ. In DNA, the CDR3 is TGTGCCAGCAGCCAAGACCGCTTGACCCCTGGCCAGTACTTC. This sequence encodes CASSQDRLTPGQYF.

The CDR3 loop is CASSDSSRGKDEQYF. The CDR3 DNA is TGTGCCAGCAGCGATTCCTCCAGGGGGAAGGACGAGCAGTACTTC. The genes are TRBV6-1 and TRBJ2-7; TRBD1 aligns across 7 bases. The germline gives CDR1 MNHNS, CDR2 SASEGT. This CDR3 contains 15 residues. J lost 5 bases, V lost 6 bases, and 13 bases had no gene match.

V usage is TRBV29-1 and J usage is TRBJ1-1; tentative D call: TRBD1 (5 bases). CDR1 and CDR2 (germline): SQVTM, ANQGSEA. Trimming took 8 bases from V and 1 from J, leaving 11 bases between them. This CDR3 has 12 amino acids. In DNA form, the CDR3 reads TGCAGCATTGCCGGGGGGAACACTGAAGCTTTCTTT. Encoded protein: CSIAGGNTEAFF.

This clonotype occurred a few times. Being one base from a much bigger clone, this may be a read error. CDR3 protein: CSAGDFGTDFYEQYF. The CDR3 coding sequence is TGCAGTGCTGGAGATTTCGGGACTGACTTCTACGAGCAGTACTTC. This chain connects TRBV20-1 to TRBJ2-7; possible D gene TRBD2, 6 bases. This CDR3 comprises 15 residues. Germline V gene data show CDR1 as DFQATT and CDR2 as SNEGSKA (reference sequence).

In this sample, this clonotype turned up many times. The V and J genes are TRBV7-7 and TRBJ2-5; 9 positions match TRBD1. The CDR3 sequence is 12 residues long. Per the germline V gene, CDR1 is SSHAT and CDR2 is FNYEAQ (reference sequence). The CDR3 sequence is CASGQGRETQYF. The CDR3 nucleotides read TGTGCTAGCGGACAGGGGAGGGAGACCCAGTACTTC.

Ten or more counts support this clonotype. This chain links TRBV24-1 with TRBJ2-5, with D hard to call. CDR1 is KGHDR, CDR2 SFDVKD, per germline. The CDR3 is 16 residues long. The V end lost 1 base, the J end lost 2 bases, and 13 bases lay between the germline ends. CDR3 loop: CATSDFASALQETQYF. In nucleotides, the CDR3 is TGTGCCACCAGTGATTTCGCGTCAGCCCTACAAGAGACCCAGTACTTC.

This clonotype was observed many times. Compared with germline, one end of the junction differs, possibly owing to a read error. This rearrangement joins TRBV5-1 to TRBJ1-2; D gene ambiguous. The CDR3 is 14 residues long. From germline, CDR1 is SGHRS and CDR2 YFSETQ. The CDR3 coding sequence is TGTGCCAGCAGTTTAGTGTCGGGAGACTATGGCTACACCTTC. Amino acids: CASSLVSGDYGYTF.

Only a few counts were recorded for this clonotype. This chain connects TRBV12-3 or TRBV12-4 to TRBJ1-4, with 7 positions matching TRBD1. The CDR3 spans 14 residues. J was trimmed by 8 bases and V by 3 bases; bases with no gene match: 6. The CDR3, as DNA: TGTGCCAGCAGTTTCGGAGGGGGCGCAGAAAAACTGTTTTTT. Amino acid sequence: CASSFGGGAEKLFF.

Here the CDR3 DNA reads TGTGCCAGCAGCTCCCGGGGGGGCGGGGTCGTTGAGCAGTTCTTC. Its translation is CASSSRGGGVVEQFF. The genes are TRBV7-2 and TRBJ2-1; the match to TRBD2 covers 8 bases. V shed 4 bases and J 9 bases; nucleotides not matched to a gene: 11. Germline V gives CDR1 SGHTA, CDR2 FQGNSA. The CDR3 loop spans 15 amino acids. The full variable domain, rest sourced from reference TRBV7-2 and TRBJ2-1, is GAGVSQSPSNKVTEKGKDVELRCDPISGHTALYWYRQSLGQGLEFLIYFQGNSAPDKSGLPSDRFSAERTGGSVSTLTIQRTQQEDSAVYLCASSSRGGGVVEQFFGPGTRLTVL.

This clonotype was seen a few times. The chain recombines TRBV12-3 or TRBV12-4 with TRBJ2-5; tentatively, D is TRBD1 (6 bases). With 6 bases removed from V and 5 bases from J, the gap between germline ends came to 16 bases. This CDR3 is built from 14 residues. The CDR3 here is CASREETGGETQYF. DNA for the CDR3: TGTGCCAGCAGGGAAGAGACAGGCGGGGAGACCCAGTACTTC.

The chain couples TRBV6-6 to TRBJ2-3; 9 bases fit TRBD2. The CDR3 has 15 residues. Germline V gives CDR1 MNHNY, CDR2 SVGAGI (reference sequence). Germline trimming cut 5 bases from V and 6 bases from J; bases unmatched to any gene: 9. The CDR3 region has the DNA TGTGCCAGCAGTGACAAGCGGGGGGTTCGGGATACGCAGTATTTT. Amino acid sequence: CASSDKRGVRDTQYF.

The chain links TRBV28 to TRBJ2-7; TRBD2 is a possible D gene (6 bases). This CDR3 is built from 14 residues. Germline V gene lookup returns CDR1 MDHEN and CDR2 SYDVKM. Trimming removed 3 bases from V and 6 bases from J, with 15 bases in between. CDR3 sequence (DNA): TGTGCCAGCAGTTTTGGAGGGGAATTAGCCGAGCAGTACTTC. As protein: CASSFGGELAEQYF. The whole variable domain, remainder taken from reference TRBV28 and TRBJ2-7, is DVKVTQSSRYLVKRTGEKVFLECVQDMDHENMFWYRQDPGLGLRLIYFSYDVKMKEKGDIPEGYSVSREKKERFSLILESASTNQTSMYLCASSFGGELAEQYFGPGTRLTVT.

This rearrangement joins TRBV28 to TRBJ2-1; D uncertain. V lost 6 bases and J lost 9, with 12 bases in between. The CDR3 is 12 amino acids. Germline V gives CDR1 MDHEN, CDR2 SYDVKM. The CDR3, as DNA: TGTGCCAGCAGCTTACTCACGGGTGAGCAGTTCTTC. Translating gives CASSLLTGEQFF.

This sequence joins TRBV20-1 and TRBJ2-1; possibly TRBD1 for D (5 bases). The CDR3 has 13 residues. The germline CDR1 and CDR2 sequences are DFQATT and SNEGSKA (reference sequence). Trimming removed 0 bases from V and 9 bases from J, with 12 bases in between. The CDR3 region is CSARDFRGGEQFF. CDR3 nucleotides: TGCAGTGCTAGAGATTTTAGGGGCGGTGAGCAGTTCTTC.

The chain employs TRBV28 and TRBJ2-4, with a weak D call TRBD1 (6 bases). The J call could be wrong; TRBJ2-7 is a better fit for the DNA end. The CDR3 totals 15 residues. The germline V gene encodes CDR1 MDHEN and CDR2 SYDVKM. This CDR3 reads CASTDRRGNPYEQYF. In DNA form, the CDR3 reads TGTGCCAGCACCGATCGTAGGGGGAACCCCTACGAGCAGTACTTC.